The T cell receptor (beta chain) described here comes from a study of a mutant IDH1 vaccine in newly diagnosed glioma. Time point given: baseline, week 1 (first vaccination visit). Treatment defined: pre-vaccination baseline after standard-of-care therapy. The CDR3 covers 16 residues. CDR1 and CDR2 from the germline V gene are SGHRS and YFSETQ. V was cut by 0 bases and J by 0 bases, with 12 bases left in between. Sequencing was performed with immunoSEQ multiplex PCR; in TCRdb, only in-frame clones are kept and a portion is missing. The sample holds 30,000 to 35,000 clones, 80% seen once. The source is a man between 45 and 60 years old with glioma. Some clones in this sample may be carry-over from other donors' samples. V gene TRBV5-1 combines with J gene TRBJ1-1; D may be TRBD1 (6 bases). Sequences were derived from peripheral blood mononuclear cells (PBMCs), sampled from a glioma patient treated with radiotherapy, temozolomide or both. CDR3 coding DNA: TGCGCCAGCAGCTTGGCCGGAGGACAGATGAACACTGAAGCTTTCTTT. The encoded protein is CASSLAGGQMNTEAFF.